This TCR beta chain was profiled in a study of cytomegalovirus exposure and HLA in healthy donors. The CDR3 contains 18 residues. Per the germline V gene, CDR1 is MDHEN and CDR2 is SYDVKM. Trimming stripped 6 bases from V and 0 bases from J, with 18 bases between. PCR employed 60 Vbeta and 13 Jbeta primers. Only in-frame clones appear in the TCRdb table, and some are missing; sequencing was by immunoSEQ multiplex PCR. The data show around 90,000 clones, approximately 83% seen once. Specimen: PBMCs. This rearrangement joins TRBV28 to TRBJ2-6; D perhaps matches TRBD2 (6 bases). The TCR sequence derives from a man over 45 in good health and CMV-seronegative. In nucleotides, the CDR3 is TGTGCCAGCAGATCCGTTGCAGGGAGGCTCTCTGGGGCCAACGTCCTGACTTTC. It specifies CASRSVAGRLSGANVLTF.